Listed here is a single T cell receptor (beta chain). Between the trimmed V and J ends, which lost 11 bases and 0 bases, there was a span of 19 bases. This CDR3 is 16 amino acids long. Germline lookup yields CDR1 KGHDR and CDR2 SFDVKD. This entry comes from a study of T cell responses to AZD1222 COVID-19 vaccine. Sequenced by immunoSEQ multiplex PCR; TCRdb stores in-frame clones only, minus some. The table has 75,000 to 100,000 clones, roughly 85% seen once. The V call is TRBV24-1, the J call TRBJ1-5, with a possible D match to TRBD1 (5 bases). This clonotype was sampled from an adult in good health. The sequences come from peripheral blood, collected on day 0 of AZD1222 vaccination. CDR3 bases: TGTGCCATCTCCGGGGGGGGAACGGATAGCAATCAGCCCCAGCATTTT. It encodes CAISGGGTDSNQPQHF.